This is a list of T cell receptor beta chains from one sample in a study of OX40 agonist ivuxolimab in advanced cancers. Measured with immunoSEQ multiplex PCR; TCRdb has only the in-frame clones, and not every one. The data show 75,000 to 95,000 clones, around 89% seen once. The source was CD4+ or CD8+ T cells sorted from blood, collected in a trial of the OX40 agonist ivuxolimab. The receptors originated from an adult with an advanced solid tumor such as melanoma, head and neck, liver or kidney cancer. Each CDR3 is given with its conserved first and last residue. Fields, in order: V gene, J gene, clone size, D gene, CDR3 DNA, CDR3 protein. The D gene is left open where the match is weak. Size tells how often a clone was seen (once, few, many) or the class of an expanded clone, and some rows leave it out.

TRBV4-1	TRBJ2-1	once	.	TGCGCCAGCAGCCAAGCGGGCAGGGGATCCCGGAATGAGCAGTTCTTC	CASSQAGRGSRNEQFF
TRBV4-1	TRBJ2-5	.	.	TGCGCCAGCAGCCAAGCGGGAGGGACAGGGAGGATGGAGACCCAGTACTTC	CASSQAGGTGRMETQYF
TRBV7-3	TRBJ1-5	few	.	TGTGCCAGCAGCTTAATTGGGTTCCCGGGGCAGCCCCAGCATTTT	CASSLIGFPGQPQHF
TRBV5-4	TRBJ2-5	.	.	TGTGCCAGCAGCTTGAAGGGGGAGGAGACCCAGTACTTC	CASSLKGEETQYF
TRBV6-1	TRBJ2-7	.	.	TGTGCCAGCAGCCGGGACCCACGATACGAGCAGTACTTC	CASSRDPRYEQYF
TRBV12-5	TRBJ1-5	.	.	TGTGCTAGTGGTTGGGGCTCCGGCCGCAATCAGCCCCAGCATTTT	CASGWGSGRNQPQHF
TRBV5-1	TRBJ2-1	.	TRBD1	TGCGCCAGCAGCTCCGGGACAGGGGGGCCAGCGGGAGGATATGAGCAGTTCTTC	CASSSGTGGPAGGYEQFF
TRBV28	TRBJ1-2	.	.	TGTGCCAGCAGTTCGCCAGGGATGGACTATGGCTACACCTTC	CASSSPGMDYGYTF
TRBV6-5	TRBJ2-5	.	.	TGTGCCAGCAGTTACTCGATTTCCAGGTCCACCGAGACCCAGTACTTC	CASSYSISRSTETQYF
TRBV18	TRBJ1-5	.	.	TGTGCCAGCTCACCCGTAGACAGTTTCCAGAGTTTCAATCAGCCCCAGCATTTT	CASSPVDSFQSFNQPQHF
TRBV18	TRBJ1-1	.	.	TGTGCCAGCTCACCACCCGAGGGAACTGAAGCTTTCTTT	CASSPPEGTEAFF
TRBV27	TRBJ2-3	once	TRBD1	TGTGCCAGCAAGGGACAGGGAACAGATACGCAGTATTTT	CASKGQGTDTQYF
TRBV14	TRBJ1-6	.	.	TGTGCCAGCAGCCCCTGGAGGGACGGATCACCCCTCCACTTT	CASSPWRDGSPLHF
TRBV28	TRBJ1-1	.	.	TGTGCCAGCAGTTTACCGGTGGGGTCGAACACTGAAGCTTTCTTT	CASSLPVGSNTEAFF
TRBV5-1	TRBJ2-7	.	TRBD2	TGCGCCAGCAGCCGGACTAGCGGGGGAGTCTACGAGCAGTACTTC	CASSRTSGGVYEQYF
TRBV15	TRBJ1-1	.	.	TGTGCCACCACTATACGCATGAACACTGAAGCTTTCTTT	CATTIRMNTEAFF
TRBV5-1	TRBJ1-3	.	.	TGCGCCAGCAGCTACCAGGGGATGGGTGGAAACACCATATATTTT	CASSYQGMGGNTIYF
TRBV7-2	TRBJ2-3	.	.	TGTGCCAGCAGCTTGCGAGGGGGCACAGATACGCAGTATTTT	CASSLRGGTDTQYF
TRBV10-3	TRBJ2-7	.	TRBD1	TGTGCCATCAGTGAGGTCAACAGGGGCGGGTCCGACGAGCAGTACTTC	CAISEVNRGGSDEQYF
TRBV2	TRBJ1-2	.	.	TGTGCCAGCAGTGAAGAGGGGGTTGCCGGTCGTGGCTACACCTTC	CASSEEGVAGRGYTF
TRBV15	TRBJ1-4	.	.	TGTGCCACCAGCAGAGATATGGGCAGGGAGCATGAAAAACTGTTTTTT	CATSRDMGREHEKLFF
TRBV5-1	TRBJ2-1	.	TRBD2	TGCGCCAGCAGCTCCGGGACTAGCGACTACAATGAGCAGTTCTTC	CASSSGTSDYNEQFF
TRBV28	TRBJ1-1	.	TRBD1	TGTGCCAGCAGGCCTAGGGGGCCCCTTATGAACACTGAAGCTTTCTTT	CASRPRGPLMNTEAFF
TRBV4-2	TRBJ1-4	.	.	TGTGCCAGCAGCCAACCGATGGATCCATCCTCAACTAATGAAAAACTGTTTTTT	CASSQPMDPSSTNEKLFF
TRBV27	TRBJ2-6	.	.	TGTGCCAGCAGCCGACAGGCTGGGGCCAACGTCCTGACTTTC	CASSRQAGANVLTF
TRBV5-5	TRBJ1-6	few	.	TGTGCCAGCAGCCTATCGGTACTTATTGGGCTACGGCCCCTCCACTTT	CASSLSVLIGLRPLHF
TRBV29-1	TRBJ1-2	.	.	TGCAGCGCCGGTGGAAACTATGGCTACACCTTC	CSAGGNYGYTF
TRBV7-9	TRBJ2-5	.	.	TGTGCCAGCAGCTATGGGAGACCCCACCAAGAGACCCAGTACTTC	CASSYGRPHQETQYF
TRBV5-5	TRBJ2-2	.	.	TGTGCCAGCAGCTTTTCGCCAGGGGGGGTCAGGGAGCTGTTTTTT	CASSFSPGGVRELFF
TRBV7-8	TRBJ1-1	.	.	TGTGCCAGCAGCCCCACCGAGCTGAGCACTGAAGCTTTCTTT	CASSPTELSTEAFF
TRBV4-1	TRBJ1-5	.	.	TGCGCCAGCAGCCGTGTAGTTACAAGCAATCAGCCCCAGCATTTT	CASSRVVTSNQPQHF
TRBV2	TRBJ2-7	once	.	TGTGCCAGCATGGGTTCCTCCTACGAGCAGTACTTC	CASMGSSYEQYF
TRBV2	TRBJ1-4	once	.	TGTGCCAGCAGTGACAGGGGAGGGCGAGGGGAAGAAAAACTGTTTTTT	CASSDRGGRGEEKLFF
TRBV4-1	TRBJ1-1	.	TRBD1	TGCGCCAGCAGCCCTCGACAGGGAGGAACTGAAGCTTTCTTT	CASSPRQGGTEAFF
TRBV4-1	TRBJ1-5	.	.	TGCGCCAGCAGCCAAGACCCAGGGGCCGACAATCAGCCCCAGCATTTT	CASSQDPGADNQPQHF
TRBV7-9	TRBJ2-7	.	TRBD1	TGTGCCAGCAGCTCCGGACAGGGGGTTTACGAGCAGTACTTC	CASSSGQGVYEQYF
TRBV18	TRBJ1-4	.	.	TGTGCCAGCTCACCAGGGCGGGGGAATGAAAAACTGTTTTTT	CASSPGRGNEKLFF
TRBV11-2	TRBJ1-1	.	.	TGTGCCAGCAGCCCGGCGGTTAGTTGGGACACTGAAGCTTTCTTT	CASSPAVSWDTEAFF
TRBV28	TRBJ1-6	few	TRBD1	TGTGCCAGCCACAGGGGGTTAGGTTCACCCCTCCACTTT	CASHRGLGSPLHF
TRBV7-9	TRBJ1-4	.	.	TGTGCCAGCAGCTTAGGACAGAATGAAAAACTGTTTTTT	CASSLGQNEKLFF
TRBV7-9	TRBJ2-1	.	.	TGTGCCAGCAGCCCCCAATCGGTCAATGAGCAGTTCTTC	CASSPQSVNEQFF
TRBV2	TRBJ2-7	few	.	TGTGCCAGCAGTGAGGAGAGTAACAGCCCCTACGAGCAGTACTTC	CASSEESNSPYEQYF
TRBV6-5	TRBJ1-5	few	TRBD1	TGTGCCAGCAGTCGTAGACAGGGTGGGAATCAGCCCCAGCATTTT	CASSRRQGGNQPQHF
TRBV19	TRBJ1-1	once	TRBD1	TGTGCCAGTAGTACCGGGGACAGGGCAGCCATGAACACTGAAGCTTTCTTT	CASSTGDRAAMNTEAFF
TRBV7-2	TRBJ2-7	few	TRBD2	TGTGCCAGCAGCCCCGCGGGGGGGGCCTACGAGCAGTACTTC	CASSPAGGAYEQYF
TRBV6-6	TRBJ2-7	.	.	TGTGCCAGCAGCCGCAGGGGGGGACCCTACGAGCAGTACTTC	CASSRRGGPYEQYF
TRBV19	TRBJ1-1	.	.	TGTGCCAGTAGTAAGGCCTTACTGGGCACTGAAGCTTTCTTT	CASSKALLGTEAFF
TRBV19	TRBJ2-3	.	TRBD1	TGTGCCAGTAGTCCAAGGAGGGGGACAGGAGGGGAAGATACGCAGTATTTT	CASSPRRGTGGEDTQYF
TRBV2	TRBJ1-1	.	TRBD1	TGTGCCAGCACTGGACAGGGGGACACTGAAGCTTTCTTT	CASTGQGDTEAFF
TRBV5-4	TRBJ2-7	.	.	TGTGCCAGCAGCTTGGTAGAGGGACACGAGCAGTACTTC	CASSLVEGHEQYF
TRBV7-2	TRBJ1-5	.	.	TGTGCCAGCAGCGGGACCCAAGGACACGGAGACCAGCCCCAGCATTTT	CASSGTQGHGDQPQHF
TRBV7-2	TRBJ2-3	.	.	TGTGCCAGCAGCGCTTCCTATGGGATATACACAGATACGCAGTATTTT	CASSASYGIYTDTQYF
TRBV19	TRBJ2-2	.	.	TGTGCCAGTAGTATTTTTTCCCCGAACACCGGGGAGCTGTTTTTT	CASSIFSPNTGELFF
TRBV11-3	TRBJ1-1	.	TRBD1	TGTGCCAGCAGCTTGCAGACAGGGGTAACGACTGAAGCTTTCTTT	CASSLQTGVTTEAFF
TRBV6-1	TRBJ1-2	.	.	TGTGCCAGCCATGGGGGGGCCCTATATGGCTACACCTTC	CASHGGALYGYTF
TRBV5-1	TRBJ2-3	.	.	TGCGCCAGCGCCGTTCCTGCGGCTAGCACAGATACGCAGTATTTT	CASAVPAASTDTQYF
TRBV4-2	TRBJ2-3	.	TRBD2	TGTGCCAGCTCCGAGCGGGACCCCCGCACAGATACGCAGTATTTT	CASSERDPRTDTQYF
TRBV7-7	TRBJ2-5	.	.	TGTGCTAGCAGCTTACAGGGTCCAGAGACCCAGTACTTC	CASSLQGPETQYF
TRBV5-1	TRBJ1-4	.	.	TGCGCCAGCAGCTTGACAGGGTTCAGCGAAAAACTGTTTTTT	CASSLTGFSEKLFF
TRBV2	TRBJ1-2	few	.	TGTGCCAGCAGTGAGTCAGGGAACTATGGCTACACCTTC	CASSESGNYGYTF